The 26 T cell receptor beta chains in this list originate from one sample, sequenced in a study of blood T cell repertoires in COVID-19. Using immunoSEQ multiplex PCR, the repertoire was profiled, and TCRdb retains in-frame clones only, with some absent. The sample shows 120,000 to 150,000 clones, about 89% of them seen only once. Sequencing used peripheral blood. These receptors all come from a man in his fifties or sixties who had recovered from COVID-19.

This rearrangement joins TRBV25-1 to TRBJ2-7; a weak D match, TRBD1 (6 bases). Deletions cut 3 bases from V and 6 bases from J, with 12 bases between. CDR3 size: 13 residues. The germline V gene encodes CDR1 MGHDK and CDR2 SYGVNS. CDR3 nucleotides: TGTGCCAGCAGTGAGACAGGCCCTCGCGAGCAGTACTTC. It codes for CASSETGPREQYF.

This chain connects TRBV7-3 to TRBJ2-3, with 10 nucleotides matching TRBD2. The CDR3 length is 17 residues. V shed 1 base and J 3 bases; nucleotides not matched to a gene: 7. CDR1 and CDR2 (germline): SGHTA, FQGTGA. The CDR3 sequence: CASSLNPASGGTDTQYF. Here the CDR3 DNA reads TGTGCCAGCAGCTTAAATCCCGCTAGCGGGGGTACAGATACGCAGTATTTT.

The rearrangement links TRBV5-4 to TRBJ2-3; a possible D gene is TRBD2 (5 bases). The CDR3 covers 19 residues. Trimming left V 4 bases short and J 1 base short, with 25 bases between. CDR1 is SGHNT, CDR2 YYREEE, per germline (reference sequence). The CDR3, as DNA: TGTGCCAGCAGCCCCGGACCCCCGAGGCCTAGCCAGGGCACAGATACGCAGTATTTT. It yields the protein CASSPGPPRPSQGTDTQYF.

CDR3 bases: TGTGCCAGCAGCGGGGCAGGTCATGATGGCTACACCTTC. Its protein product is CASSGAGHDGYTF. This chain joins TRBV9 and TRBJ1-2; D is undetermined. The V and J ends lost 3 bases and 6 bases respectively, with 12 bases between them. The CDR3 is 13 residues long. Germline CDR1 is SGDLS and CDR2 is YYNGEE.

This clone came up once. The chain uses TRBV7-2 and TRBJ2-1, with TRBD1 matching over 7 bases. V lost 5 bases and J lost 4; bases outside the gene matches: 8. The CDR3 spans 15 residues. Germline V gene data show CDR1 as SGHTA and CDR2 as FQGNSA. As DNA, the CDR3 is TGTGCCAGCAGCCCTACAGGGGTTAGTTACAATGAGCAGTTCTTC. Amino acid sequence: CASSPTGVSYNEQFF.

The J gene is TRBJ2-5, the V gene TRBV25-1; 7 bases agree with TRBD1. Trimming at V came to 4 bases and at J to 4 bases, leaving 9 bases not matched to a gene. Per germline, CDR1 MGHDK and CDR2 SYGVNS. CDR3 length: 15 amino acids. The CDR3 protein is CASSARQGEGETQYF. In DNA, the CDR3 is TGTGCCAGCAGTGCCCGACAGGGAGAGGGAGAGACCCAGTACTTC.

The rearrangement joins TRBV6-5 to TRBJ1-2; D uncertain. Looked up from germline, CDR1 is MNHEY and CDR2 is SVGAGI. CDR3 length: 14 residues. V lost 5 bases and J lost 8, with 18 bases in between. Written as DNA, the CDR3 is TGTGCCAGCAGTCCCTCTTTTCCCCCGGGGGGCTACACCTTC. This encodes CASSPSFPPGGYTF.

As DNA, the CDR3 is TGTGCCAGCAGTTACGTCCCTTACTACGAGCAGTACTTC. Its translation is CASSYVPYYEQYF. The chain joins TRBV6-5 to TRBJ2-7; unclear D gene. V was shortened by 2 bases and J by 3 bases, with 8 bases between the two germline ends. The length of the CDR3 is 13 residues. Germline V gene data show CDR1 as MNHEY and CDR2 as SVGAGI.

The chain uses TRBV6-2 or TRBV6-3 and TRBJ2-7; 9 bases are shared with TRBD2. This CDR3 region has 16 residues. V was clipped by 2 bases and J by 4 bases; unmatched bases: 9. CDR1 is MNHEY, CDR2 SVGEGT, per germline. The CDR3 loop reads CASSYERGGAFYEQYF. DNA for the CDR3: TGTGCCAGCAGTTACGAACGCGGGGGGGCCTTTTACGAGCAGTACTTC.

The V gene is TRBV6-2 or TRBV6-3, the J gene TRBJ2-3; 8 positions agree with TRBD1. Germline lookup yields CDR1 MNHEY and CDR2 SVGEGT. This CDR3 has 15 amino acids. Germline trimming cut 5 bases from V and 2 bases from J; bases unmatched to any gene: 6. The CDR3 nucleotides are TGTGCCAGCAGTCGCGGACAGGGTCACACAGATACGCAGTATTTT. Translating gives CASSRGQGHTDTQYF.

The chain carries TRBV13 and TRBJ1-1; D unresolved. Germline CDR1 and CDR2: PRHDT and FYEKMQ (reference sequence). V lost 0 bases, J lost 9 bases, and 11 bases lay in between. This CDR3 has 13 amino acids. The CDR3 is CASSLGLGVQAFF. The CDR3 nucleotides are TGTGCCAGCAGCTTAGGTTTAGGAGTTCAAGCTTTCTTT.

This rearrangement joins TRBV7-8 to TRBJ1-4, with D possibly being TRBD1 (6 bases). From germline, CDR1 is SGHVS and CDR2 FQNEAQ. The CDR3 is made up of 14 amino acids. The V gene lost 5 bases and the J gene lost 2 bases, with 9 bases spanning the gap. CDR3 sequence (DNA): TGTGCCAGCAGCATCCAGGGGACTAATGAAAAACTGTTTTTT. Residues: CASSIQGTNEKLFF.

The chain recombines TRBV7-2 with TRBJ1-1; TRBD1 is a possible D gene (6 bases). The length of the CDR3 is 14 residues. V was clipped by 5 bases and J by 5 bases, with 15 bases between them. Germline CDR1 and CDR2: SGHTA and FQGNSA. CDR3 sequence: CASSEQGGWTEAFF. CDR3 nucleotides: TGTGCCAGCAGCGAACAGGGTGGTTGGACTGAAGCTTTCTTT.

V and J are TRBV12-5 and TRBJ1-5, with 8 bases fitting TRBD1. The CDR3 covers 18 residues. The germline V gene encodes CDR1 LGHNT and CDR2 FRNRAP. V lost 5 bases and J lost 0; bases outside the gene matches: 12. The CDR3 spells CASGSGTGLEDSNQPQHF. The CDR3 bases are TGTGCTAGTGGTAGCGGGACAGGTCTTGAGGATAGCAATCAGCCCCAGCATTTT. The complete variable domain, with remaining parts taken from reference TRBV12-5 and TRBJ1-5, reads DARVTQTPRHKVTEMGQEVTMRCQPILGHNTVFWYRQTMMQGLELLAYFRNRAPLDDSGMPKDRFSAEMPDATLATLKIQPSEPRDSAVYFCASGSGTGLEDSNQPQHFGDGTRLSIL.

The J gene is TRBJ2-3, the V gene TRBV6-5, with 8 bases matching TRBD2. CDR3 size: 14 residues. Germline lookup yields CDR1 MNHEY and CDR2 SVGAGI. J lost 6 bases, V lost 6 bases, and 8 bases had no gene match. CDR3 residues: CASSRRGDSDTQYF. The DNA of the CDR3 is TGTGCCAGCAGCCGGCGGGGGGATTCTGATACGCAGTATTTT.

The rearrangement uses TRBV4-1 and TRBJ1-1; D not resolved. Germline V gives CDR1 MGHRA, CDR2 YSYEKL. This CDR3 is built from 13 residues. The V end lost 1 base, the J end lost 6 bases, and 9 bases lay between the germline ends. In DNA, the CDR3 is TGCGCCAGCAGCCAAGGATACAGCCCTGAAGCTTTCTTT. Translating it yields CASSQGYSPEAFF.

J is TRBJ2-1 and V is TRBV6-5, with D perhaps TRBD1 (5 bases). CDR3 length equals 13 residues. Trimming shortened V by 4 bases and J by 4 bases, and 8 bases separated the two germline ends. CDR1 MNHEY and CDR2 SVGAGI come from the germline V gene. The CDR3: CASSFGAYNEQFF. The CDR3 region has the DNA TGTGCCAGCAGTTTTGGGGCTTACAATGAGCAGTTCTTC.

This chain connects TRBV6-2 or TRBV6-3 to TRBJ2-4; D not certain. This CDR3 is built from 15 residues. CDR1 is MNHEY, CDR2 SVGEGT, per germline. V lost 1 base, J lost 0 bases, and 7 bases lay in between. The CDR3 loop reads CASSYYTVAKNIQYF. The CDR3 bases are TGTGCCAGCAGTTACTATACTGTAGCCAAAAACATTCAGTACTTC.

This clone was counted only a few times. This rearrangement joins TRBV6-1 to TRBJ1-5; D remains unclear. This CDR3 has 13 amino acids. Germline loops: CDR1 MNHNS, CDR2 SASEGT. The V end was cut by 3 bases, the J end by 0 bases, with 3 bases between. This chain's CDR3 is CASSDGSNQPQHF. In nucleotides, the CDR3 is TGTGCCAGCAGTGACGGTAGCAATCAGCCCCAGCATTTT.

The chain joins TRBV27 to TRBJ1-6, with D tentatively TRBD1 (5 bases). The germline V and J ends were trimmed by 4 bases and 6 bases, with 16 bases remaining between them. Germline assignment: CDR1 MNHEY and CDR2 SMNVEV (reference sequence). The CDR3 covers 16 residues. This chain's CDR3 is CASSSLGGSSNSPLHF. In nucleotides, the CDR3 is TGTGCCAGCAGTTCCCTGGGGGGATCGAGTAATTCACCCCTCCACTTT.

The chain carries TRBV5-1 and TRBJ1-6; D is undetermined. Germline lookup yields CDR1 SGHRS and CDR2 YFSETQ. The V gene lost 0 bases and the J gene lost 6 bases, with 10 bases spanning the gap. The CDR3 runs 15 residues. The CDR3 reads CASSLAGGVNSPLHF. CDR3 in DNA: TGCGCCAGCAGCTTGGCCGGCGGGGTTAATTCACCCCTCCACTTT.

The chain employs TRBV7-6 and TRBJ1-5; 10 positions agree with TRBD1. CDR1 and CDR2 from the germline V gene are SGHVS and FNYEAQ. This CDR3 is 15 amino acids long. After removal of 5 bases from V and 4 bases from J, the junction contained 5 bases not matched to a gene. CDR3 in amino acids: CASSQTGGGNQPQHF. As DNA, the CDR3 is TGTGCCAGCAGCCAGACAGGGGGCGGTAATCAGCCCCAGCATTTT.

J is TRBJ1-1 and V is TRBV29-1; 12 bases match TRBD1. The CDR3 has 13 residues. V was clipped by 6 bases and J by 7 bases; unmatched bases: 6. CDR1 and CDR2 (germline): SQVTM, ANQGSEA. The CDR3 loop is CSVGDRGRFEAFF. DNA of the CDR3: TGCAGCGTGGGGGACAGGGGGCGCTTTGAAGCTTTCTTT.

The chain employs TRBV27 and TRBJ1-5; D possibly corresponds to TRBD1 (5 bases). Between the trimmed V and J ends, which lost 4 bases and 4 bases, there was a span of 11 bases. The CDR3 loop spans 14 amino acids. Per the germline V gene, CDR1 is MNHEY and CDR2 is SMNVEV (reference sequence). The CDR3 here is CASSSQGFNQPQHF. The CDR3 nucleotides are TGTGCCAGCAGTTCTCAGGGTTTTAATCAGCCCCAGCATTTT.

V gene TRBV7-9 combines with J gene TRBJ2-1; D might be TRBD1 (6 bases). Germline CDR1 and CDR2: SEHNR and FQNEAQ (reference sequence). V was clipped by 4 bases and J by 4 bases, with 17 bases between them. This CDR3 is 16 amino acids long. CDR3 protein: CASSSGTQTFYNEQFF. The CDR3 region has the DNA TGTGCCAGCAGCTCGGGGACACAAACTTTTTACAATGAGCAGTTCTTC.

The sample holds one count of this clone. V is TRBV5-8 and J is TRBJ2-7; 7 bases align to TRBD2. Per the germline V gene, CDR1 is SGHTS and CDR2 is YDEGEE. The CDR3 spans 14 residues. Trimming removed 5 bases from V and 5 bases from J; junction bases left unmatched: 10. Here the CDR3 reads CASSRRDYIHEQYF. In nucleotides, the CDR3 is TGTGCCAGCAGTCGACGGGACTATATCCACGAGCAGTACTTC. The variable domain in full, completed from reference TRBV5-8 and TRBJ2-7, reads EAGVTQSPTHLIKTRGQQATLRCSPISGHTSVYWYQQALGLGLQFLLWYDEGEERNRGNFPPRFSGRQFPNYSSELNVNALELEDSALYLCASSRRDYIHEQYFGPGTRLTVT.